This passage covers 32 T cell receptor beta chains from one sample sequenced in a study of blood T cell repertoires in COVID-19. TCRdb's table, derived via immunoSEQ multiplex PCR, lists solely in-frame clones and lacks some. The sample shows some 130,000 clones, roughly 90% of them seen only once. Material: peripheral blood. These receptors all stem from a man aged 50 to 59 with active COVID-19.

This clone was detected only once. The chain is built from TRBV19 and TRBJ1-2, with D possibly TRBD1 on 5 matching bases. The CDR3 runs to 13 residues. Germline values: CDR1 LNHDA, CDR2 SQIVND (reference sequence). Trimming shortened V by 3 bases and J by 4 bases, and 9 bases separated the two germline ends. The CDR3: CASSIAGFYGYTF. The DNA for the CDR3 is TGTGCCAGTAGTATTGCAGGGTTCTATGGCTACACCTTC.

The J gene is TRBJ2-4, the V gene TRBV4-2, with unresolved D. The CDR3 covers 12 residues. CDR1 LGHNA and CDR2 YNFKEQ come from the germline V gene. Trimming removed 5 bases from V and 6 bases from J, with 8 bases in between. CDR3 region: CASSSRSNIQYF. Here the CDR3 DNA reads TGTGCCAGCAGCTCCAGGTCAAACATTCAGTACTTC.

This clone has just one count. The chain uses TRBV24-1 and TRBJ2-6; TRBD1 might be the D (5 bases). CDR3 length: 15 residues. Germline CDR1 KGHDR, CDR2 SFDVKD. Deletions cut 4 bases from V and 2 bases from J, with 8 bases between. The CDR3 loop reads CATSEGETGANVLTF. The CDR3 DNA follows: TGTGCCACCAGTGAAGGGGAAACTGGGGCCAACGTCCTGACTTTC.

The J gene is TRBJ2-7, the V gene TRBV30; 12 nucleotides agree with TRBD1. Germline trimming cut 1 base from V and 3 bases from J; bases unmatched to any gene: 4. This CDR3 contains 15 residues. Germline V gives CDR1 GTSNPN, CDR2 SVGIG (reference sequence). CDR3 DNA sequence: TGTGCCTGGAGTGGCCGGGACAGGGGGCTCTACGAGCAGTACGTC. Its translation: CAWSGRDRGLYEQYV.

The gene calls are TRBV6-5 and TRBJ2-4; TRBD2 matches at 15 bases. The V and J ends lost 4 bases and 7 bases, in that order; junction bases with no gene match: 2. Germline CDR1 MNHEY, CDR2 SVGAGI. The CDR3 contains 15 residues. This CDR3 is CASSSGTSGRNIQYF. In nucleotides, the CDR3 is TGTGCCAGCAGTTCCGGGACTAGCGGGAGGAACATTCAGTACTTC.

This chain joins TRBV11-3 and TRBJ1-4; D possibly corresponds to TRBD1 (5 bases). The length of the CDR3 is 14 residues. CDR1 is SGHNT and CDR2 is YENEEA in the germline V gene. The V end was cut by 5 bases, the J end by 4 bases, with 11 bases between. The CDR3 here is CASSQTALNEKLFF. The CDR3 nucleotides are TGTGCCAGCAGCCAGACAGCGCTTAATGAAAAACTGTTTTTT.

The CDR3 protein is CASSETVTGNTIYF. The CDR3 coding sequence is TGTGCCAGCAGTGAAACAGTTACTGGAAACACCATATATTTT. J is TRBJ1-3 and V is TRBV6-1; no clear D. V dropped 2 bases and J dropped 2 bases, with 7 bases sitting between them. This CDR3 comprises 14 residues. CDR1 is MNHNS and CDR2 is SASEGT in the germline V gene.

This clone was picked up a small number of times. V gene TRBV6-2 or TRBV6-3 combines with J gene TRBJ2-7; 11 bases align to TRBD1. The CDR3 has 16 residues. J gave up 0 bases and V 0 bases, and 1 base lay outside the gene matches. Germline CDR1 is MNHEY and CDR2 is SVGEGT. CDR3 coding DNA: TGTGCCAGCAGTTACTCAGGGACAGGGGGCTCCTACGAGCAGTACGTC. This translates into CASSYSGTGGSYEQYV.

J is TRBJ1-1 and V is TRBV12-3 or TRBV12-4; no definite D call. V shed 8 bases and J shed 5 bases, with 12 bases lying between them. This CDR3 has 12 amino acids. The CDR3 DNA reads as TGTGCCAGCCGCAACCCGAGGACTGAAGCTTTCTTT. Translation: CASRNPRTEAFF.

The V call is TRBV4-2, the J call TRBJ2-5; the match to TRBD2 covers 13 bases. The CDR3 totals 17 residues. Germline V gene sequence: CDR1 LGHNA, CDR2 YNFKEQ. The junction had 3 bases not matched to a gene; V was cut back by 0 bases and J by 2 bases. CDR3 loop: CASSQDRGLAGQETQYF. In DNA form, the CDR3 reads TGTGCCAGCAGCCAAGACCGGGGACTAGCGGGGCAAGAGACCCAGTACTTC.

In its sample, this clone was seen a few times. This chain uses TRBV29-1 with TRBJ1-5, with TRBD1 matching 7 bases. The CDR3 has 13 residues. Germline V lookup: CDR1 SQVTM, CDR2 ANQGSEA. The ends lost 4 bases at V and 4 bases at J; junction bases unmatched: 4. The CDR3 region is CSVVEGANQPQHF. The CDR3 DNA sequence: TGCAGCGTTGTCGAGGGGGCGAATCAGCCCCAGCATTTT.

This clone showed up just a few times. V gene TRBV6-5 combines with J gene TRBJ1-2, with D unresolved. The V end lost 0 bases, the J end lost 6 bases, and 17 bases lay between the germline ends. CDR1 is MNHEY and CDR2 is SVGAGI in the germline V gene. The CDR3 length is 16 residues. The CDR3 sequence is CASSYSRREIGNGYTF. The CDR3 region has the DNA TGTGCCAGCAGTTACTCGAGGAGGGAAATCGGGAATGGCTACACCTTC.

V usage is TRBV5-4 and J usage is TRBJ2-6; D may be TRBD2 (5 bases). V lost 5 bases and J 0 bases, leaving 12 bases between the germline ends. The CDR3 consists of 16 residues. CDR1 and CDR2 (germline): SGHNT, YYREEE (reference sequence). The CDR3 DNA reads TGTGCCAGCAGATCTCCCGAGGGCTCTGGGGCCAACGTCCTGACTTTC. It codes for CASRSPEGSGANVLTF.

This clone was detected once. This rearrangement joins TRBV5-6 to TRBJ1-4; 8 nucleotides match TRBD1. Germline-derived CDR1 and CDR2 are SGHDT and YYEEEE. J lost 6 bases, V lost 3 bases, and 4 bases had no gene match. The CDR3 totals 14 residues. The CDR3, as DNA: TGTGCCAGCAGCTGGGGACAGGCGGATGAAAAACTGTTTTTT. Amino acids: CASSWGQADEKLFF.

This clone was seen a handful of times. The rearrangement joins TRBV5-4 to TRBJ2-7; 8 bases are a match to TRBD2. The CDR3 covers 14 residues. After removal of 3 bases from V and 3 bases from J, the junction contained 5 bases not matched to a gene. Per the germline V gene, CDR1 is SGHNT and CDR2 is YYREEE (reference sequence). The CDR3 is CASSSGREGYEQYF. DNA for the CDR3: TGTGCCAGCAGCTCGGGACGGGAGGGCTACGAGCAGTACTTC. Variable domain in full (rest from reference TRBV5-4 and TRBJ2-7): ETGVTQSPTHLIKTRGQQVTLRCSSQSGHNTVSWYQQALGQGPQFIFQYYREEENGRGNFPPRFSGLQFPNYSSELNVNALELDDSALYLCASSSGREGYEQYFGPGTRLTVT.

The chain uses TRBV19 and TRBJ2-1, with D perhaps matching TRBD2 (5 bases). The CDR3 is made up of 16 amino acids. Deletions cut 5 bases from V and 4 bases from J, with 18 bases between. Germline-derived CDR1 and CDR2 are LNHDA and SQIVND (reference sequence). The CDR3 loop reads CASSPSLGRVYNEQFF. CDR3 DNA sequence: TGTGCCAGTAGTCCCTCCTTGGGGAGAGTTTACAATGAGCAGTTCTTC.

The chain joins TRBV5-1 to TRBJ1-2; weak D call: TRBD1 (5 bases). The CDR3 extends over 15 amino acids. The V and J ends lost 7 bases and 0 bases respectively, with 16 bases between them. Germline lookup yields CDR1 SGHRS and CDR2 YFSETQ. CDR3 sequence (DNA): TGCGCCAGCGCCCCTCGTCAGGGTCCTAACTATGGCTACACCTTC. This sequence encodes CASAPRQGPNYGYTF.

V gene TRBV7-7 combines with J gene TRBJ2-5, with a weak D call TRBD1 (6 bases). Germline V lookup: CDR1 SSHAT, CDR2 FNYEAQ (reference sequence). The CDR3 extends over 15 amino acids. Trimming cost V 5 bases and J 5 bases, with 18 bases left between them. For the CDR3, the DNA is TGTGCCAGCAGCCCGACAGGTGGGGTCGGGGAGACCCAGTACTTC. Translating it yields CASSPTGGVGETQYF.

The genes are TRBV5-1 and TRBJ1-6; 9 positions agree with TRBD1. The V segment lost 2 bases and the J segment 10 bases; nucleotides outside the gene matches: 7. The CDR3 has 15 amino acids. CDR1 is SGHRS and CDR2 is YFSETQ in the germline V gene. In nucleotides, the CDR3 is TGCGCCAGCAGCTTAGGCGAACAGGGGGCCTCACCCCTCCACTTT. It specifies CASSLGEQGASPLHF.

The gene calls are TRBV5-4 and TRBJ1-1; possibly TRBD1 for D (5 bases). Germline values: CDR1 SGHNT, CDR2 YYREEE (reference sequence). This CDR3 comprises 14 residues. The V and J ends lost 0 bases and 1 base respectively, with 7 bases between them. The DNA for the CDR3 is TGTGCCAGCAGCTTGGCAGGGCCGAACACTGAAGCTTTCTTT. Its protein product is CASSLAGPNTEAFF. Full variable domain (missing parts from reference TRBV5-4 and TRBJ1-1): ETGVTQSPTHLIKTRGQQVTLRCSSQSGHNTVSWYQQALGQGPQFIFQYYREEENGRGNFPPRFSGLQFPNYSSELNVNALELDDSALYLCASSLAGPNTEAFFGQGTRLTVV.

The chain joins TRBV5-8 to TRBJ2-2; 13 nucleotides align to TRBD2. CDR1 SGHTS and CDR2 YDEGEE come from the germline V gene. Trimming removed 0 bases from V and 7 bases from J; junction bases left unmatched: 6. The CDR3 has 17 residues. The CDR3 sequence: CASSLERLAGGVGELFF. In DNA form, the CDR3 reads TGTGCCAGCAGCTTGGAAAGACTAGCGGGAGGTGTCGGGGAGCTGTTTTTT.

This clone was counted a single time. CDR3 sequence (DNA): TGTGCCAGTACTGGCCTCCATCCCGGGGACTCTGGGGCCAACGTCCTGACTTTC. Residues: CASTGLHPGDSGANVLTF. The chain couples TRBV19 to TRBJ2-6; possibly TRBD2 for D (5 bases). Germline assignment: CDR1 LNHDA and CDR2 SQIVND (reference sequence). The ends were cut back, 7 bases at V and 0 bases at J, with 19 bases in the middle. This CDR3 comprises 18 residues. The full variable domain, in which reference TRBV19 and TRBJ2-6 provide the parts outside the CDR3, is DGGITQSPKYLFRKEGQNVTLSCEQNLNHDAMYWYRQDPGQGLRLIYYSQIVNDFQKGDIAEGYSVSREKKESFPLTVTSAQKNPTAFYLCASTGLHPGDSGANVLTFGAGSRLTVL.

The rearrangement uses TRBV24-1 and TRBJ1-5; the D is unclear. CDR3 length equals 13 residues. Germline-derived CDR1 and CDR2 are KGHDR and SFDVKD. V lost 4 bases, J lost 5 bases, and 8 bases lay in between. The CDR3 region has the DNA TGTGCCACCAGTGAGAGTTATGATCAGCCCCAGCATTTT. It specifies CATSESYDQPQHF.

V gene TRBV6-2 or TRBV6-3 combines with J gene TRBJ2-2, with 9 bases aligning to TRBD1. The V gene end was trimmed by 6 bases and the J gene end by 4 bases; junction bases not matched to a gene: 6. CDR3 length: 15 residues. Germline loops: CDR1 MNHEY, CDR2 SVGEGT. CDR3 coding DNA: TGTGCCAGCAGCCTTTTGACAGGGGGCACCGGGGAGCTGTTTTTT. It is translated as CASSLLTGGTGELFF.

The chain is built from TRBV3-1 (or the pseudogene TRBV3-2) and TRBJ2-2; 12 nucleotides align to TRBD2. V dropped 3 bases and J dropped 2; count of bases not matched to a gene: 4. Germline values: CDR1 LGHDT, CDR2 YNNKEL (reference sequence). This CDR3 region has 17 residues. The CDR3, as DNA: TGTGCCAGCAGCCATTCTGGACTAGCGGGAAACACCGGGGAGCTGTTTTTT. Amino acids: CASSHSGLAGNTGELFF.

The chain links TRBV7-2 to TRBJ2-6; 9 positions match TRBD1. The junction had 11 bases not matched to a gene; V was cut back by 4 bases and J by 1 base. From germline, CDR1 is SGHTA and CDR2 FQGNSA. This CDR3 is built from 19 residues. The CDR3 region is CASSSTTPGQGSGANVLTF. CDR3 sequence (DNA): TGTGCCAGCAGCTCCACTACCCCGGGACAGGGATCTGGGGCCAACGTCCTGACTTTC.

The rearrangement uses TRBV27 and TRBJ2-1, with D maybe TRBD1 (6 bases). The CDR3 totals 13 residues. V lost 2 bases, J lost 4 bases, and 6 bases lay in between. CDR1 is MNHEY and CDR2 is SMNVEV in the germline V gene (reference sequence). This CDR3 is CASSLDRYNEQFF. The CDR3 DNA follows: TGTGCCAGCAGTTTAGACAGGTACAATGAGCAGTTCTTC.

The chain combines TRBV11-3 with TRBJ2-1, with TRBD2 matching over 9 bases. CDR1 and CDR2 from the germline V gene are SGHNT and YENEEA. The V and J ends lost 3 bases and 8 bases, in that order; junction bases with no gene match: 8. This CDR3 is built from 15 residues. The CDR3 region is CASSFAGGPVYEQFF. DNA for the CDR3: TGTGCCAGCAGCTTTGCGGGAGGGCCAGTTTATGAGCAGTTCTTC. Drawing the rest from reference TRBV11-3 and TRBJ2-1, the complete variable domain is EAGVVQSPRYKIIEKKQPVAFWCNPISGHNTLYWYLQNLGQGPELLIRYENEEAVDDSQLPKDRFSAERLKGVDSTLKIQPAELGDSAVYLCASSFAGGPVYEQFFGPGTRLTVL.

V usage is TRBV19 and J usage is TRBJ1-2, with TRBD1 matching 10 bases. V was pared by 8 bases and J by 8 bases, with 8 bases of the junction left unmatched. Germline V gene data show CDR1 as LNHDA and CDR2 as SQIVND (reference sequence). The CDR3 totals 13 residues. CDR3 in amino acids: CASRGQGLGGYTF. CDR3 nucleotides: TGTGCCAGTCGGGGACAGGGGCTGGGGGGCTACACCTTC.

The chain recombines TRBV19 with TRBJ1-5, with TRBD1 identical over 8 bases. Germline values: CDR1 LNHDA, CDR2 SQIVND (reference sequence). The CDR3 spans 15 residues. V lost 6 bases to trimming and J lost 7 bases; unmatched junction nucleotides: 11. The CDR3 DNA reads TGTGCCAGTAGCCGACCCGACAGGGGCCGGCAGCCCCAGCATTTT. Translation: CASSRPDRGRQPQHF.

The sample holds one count of this clone. V is TRBV7-8 and J is TRBJ1-2; D possibly corresponds to TRBD1 (5 bases). Trimming pared 5 bases from V and 4 bases from J, leaving 17 bases between. In germline, CDR1 is SGHVS, CDR2 FQNEAQ. The CDR3 is 15 residues long. The CDR3 DNA reads TGTGCCAGCAGCCCGGGACTTAAGGGCGGCTATGGCTACACCTTC. Translated: CASSPGLKGGYGYTF.

The chain recombines TRBV11-2 with TRBJ1-3; 10 nucleotides align to TRBD1. With V trimmed by 1 base and J by 3 bases, 6 bases remained unmatched. This CDR3 contains 17 residues. Per germline, CDR1 SGHAT and CDR2 FQNNGV. The CDR3 region has the DNA TGTGCCAGCAGCTTAGGGCCGACAGGGGGCTTTGGAAACACCATATATTTT. It codes for CASSLGPTGGFGNTIYF.